Included here is one TCR beta chain sequence, with context. CDR3 size: 16 residues. Germline CDR1 is MGHRA and CDR2 is YSYEKL. V was pared by 1 base and J by 1 base, with 11 bases between. Generated by immunoSEQ multiplex PCR, the TCRdb table keeps only in-frame clones and is missing some. This sample has around 220,000 clones, with 85% to 90% found just once. The source of the sample is a study of blood T cell repertoires in COVID-19. The rearrangement joins TRBV4-1 to TRBJ2-4; TRBD1 is a possible D gene (6 bases). This sequence originates from a woman aged 50 to 60 with COVID-19, enrolled during active disease. Sequencing used peripheral blood. The CDR3 DNA is TGCGCCAGCAGCCAAGGCACAGGGTCGGCCAAAAACATTCAGTACTTC. It translates to CASSQGTGSAKNIQYF.